The clone carrying this TCR beta chain was detected many times. Orbital computed tomography and thyroid ultrasound, together with serum TRAb and thyroxine and clinical symptoms, were used for diagnoses. This sample stems from a study of T cells in Graves' hyperthyroidism and ophthalmopathy. Template material for amplifying TCR beta CDR3 regions consisted of RNA transcripts. Researchers ran a first-round RT-PCR on the TCR CDR3 using the HTBI primer set. A single record per CDR3 protein comes from TCRdb applying MiXCR to the multiplex PCR reads. The table has hundreds of thousands of distinct CDR3 sequences, about 16% seen once; the top ten hold around 4%. The CDR3 is made up of 15 amino acids. Per the germline V gene, CDR1 is LGHDT and CDR2 is YNNKEL (reference sequence). J lost 7 bases, V lost 4 bases, and 4 bases had no gene match.

The specimen was blood. This rearrangement joins TRBV3-1 to TRBJ1-6, with 10 bases matching TRBD1. The clonotype originates from a woman aged 25 to 39 with Graves' hyperthyroidism. As DNA, the CDR3 is TGTGCCAGCAGCCGCGGACAGGGGGGAAATTCACCCCTCCACTTT. It specifies CASSRGQGGNSPLHF.